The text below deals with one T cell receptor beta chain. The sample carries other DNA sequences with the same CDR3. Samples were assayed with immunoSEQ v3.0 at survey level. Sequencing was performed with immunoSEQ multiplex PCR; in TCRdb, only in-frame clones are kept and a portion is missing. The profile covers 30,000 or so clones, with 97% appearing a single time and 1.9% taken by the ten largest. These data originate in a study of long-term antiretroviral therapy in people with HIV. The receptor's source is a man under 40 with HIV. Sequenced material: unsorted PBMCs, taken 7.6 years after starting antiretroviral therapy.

The CDR3 DNA reads TGCGCCAGCAGCCAAGATCGGGAGACCCAGTACTTC. This gives the protein CASSQDRETQYF. The chain recombines TRBV4-1 with TRBJ2-5; no clear D. This CDR3 comprises 12 residues. From germline, CDR1 is MGHRA and CDR2 YSYEKL. V gave up 0 bases and J gave up 5 bases, with 4 bases separating them.